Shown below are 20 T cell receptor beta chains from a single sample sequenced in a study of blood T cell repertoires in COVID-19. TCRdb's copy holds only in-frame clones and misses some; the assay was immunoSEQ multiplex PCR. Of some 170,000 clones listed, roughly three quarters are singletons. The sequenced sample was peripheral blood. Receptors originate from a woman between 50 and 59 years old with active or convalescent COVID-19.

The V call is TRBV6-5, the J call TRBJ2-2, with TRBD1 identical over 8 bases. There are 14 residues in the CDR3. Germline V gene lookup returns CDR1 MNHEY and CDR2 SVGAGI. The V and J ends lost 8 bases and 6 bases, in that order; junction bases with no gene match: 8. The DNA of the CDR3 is TGTGCCAGCTTCGATAGCAGGGGGCCCGGGGAGCTGTTTTTT. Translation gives CASFDSRGPGELFF.

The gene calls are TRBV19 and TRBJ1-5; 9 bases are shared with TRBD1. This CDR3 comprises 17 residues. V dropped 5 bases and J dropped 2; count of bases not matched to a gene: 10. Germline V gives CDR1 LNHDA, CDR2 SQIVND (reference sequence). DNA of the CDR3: TGTGCCAGTAGTCGCGGGACAGGGTACGCCGGCAATCAGCCCCAGCATTTT. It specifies CASSRGTGYAGNQPQHF.

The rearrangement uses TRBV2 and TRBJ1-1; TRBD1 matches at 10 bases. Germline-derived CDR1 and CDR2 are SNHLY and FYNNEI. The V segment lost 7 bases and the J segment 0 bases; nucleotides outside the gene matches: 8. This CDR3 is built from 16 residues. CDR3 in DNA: TGTGCCAGCACTTTGGGACAGGGGCATATGAACACTGAAGCTTTCTTT. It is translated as CASTLGQGHMNTEAFF.

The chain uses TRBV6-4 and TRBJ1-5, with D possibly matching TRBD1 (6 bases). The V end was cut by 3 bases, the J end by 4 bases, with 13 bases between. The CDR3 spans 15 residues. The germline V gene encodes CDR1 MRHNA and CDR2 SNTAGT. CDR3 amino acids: CASSEQGSKNQPQHF. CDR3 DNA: TGTGCCAGCAGTGAACAGGGCTCCAAGAATCAGCCCCAGCATTTT.

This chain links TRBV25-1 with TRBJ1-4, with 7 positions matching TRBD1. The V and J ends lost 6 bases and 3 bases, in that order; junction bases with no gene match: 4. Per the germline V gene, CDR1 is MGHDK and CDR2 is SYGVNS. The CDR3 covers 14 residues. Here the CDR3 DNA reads TGTGCCAGCAGCCGCGGGACAGCTAATGAAAAACTGTTTTTT. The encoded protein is CASSRGTANEKLFF.

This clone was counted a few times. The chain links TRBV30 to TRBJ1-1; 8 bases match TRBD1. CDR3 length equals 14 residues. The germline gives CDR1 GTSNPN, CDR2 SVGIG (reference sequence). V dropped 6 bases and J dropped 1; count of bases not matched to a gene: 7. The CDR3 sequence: CACSTGTGNTEAFF. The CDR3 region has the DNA TGTGCCTGTTCAACCGGGACAGGGAACACTGAAGCTTTCTTT. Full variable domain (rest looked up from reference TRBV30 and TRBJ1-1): SQTIHQWPATLVQPVGSPLSLECTVEGTSNPNLYWYRQAAGRGLQLLFYSVGIGQISSEVPQNLSASRPQDRQFILSSKKLLLSDSGFYLCACSTGTGNTEAFFGQGTRLTVV.

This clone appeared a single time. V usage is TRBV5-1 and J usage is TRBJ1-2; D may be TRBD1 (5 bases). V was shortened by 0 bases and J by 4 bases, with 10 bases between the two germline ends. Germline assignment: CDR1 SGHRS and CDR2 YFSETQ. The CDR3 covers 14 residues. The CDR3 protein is CASSLEAGSYGYTF. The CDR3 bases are TGCGCCAGCAGCTTGGAAGCAGGGTCCTATGGCTACACCTTC.

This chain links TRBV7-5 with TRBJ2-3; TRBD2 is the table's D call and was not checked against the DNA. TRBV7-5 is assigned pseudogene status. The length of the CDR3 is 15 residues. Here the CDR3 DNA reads TGTGCCAGAAGGCATAGCGGGGGGCGTGGGGATACGCAGTATTTT. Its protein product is CARRHSGGRGDTQYF.

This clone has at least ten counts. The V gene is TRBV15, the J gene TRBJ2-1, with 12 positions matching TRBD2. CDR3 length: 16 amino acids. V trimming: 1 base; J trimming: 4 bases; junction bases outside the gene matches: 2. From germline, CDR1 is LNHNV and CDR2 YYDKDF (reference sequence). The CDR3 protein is CATSRASGGDYNEQFF. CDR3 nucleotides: TGTGCCACCAGCAGAGCTAGCGGGGGGGATTACAATGAGCAGTTCTTC. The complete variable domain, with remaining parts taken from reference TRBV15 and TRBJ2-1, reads DAMVIQNPRYQVTQFGKPVTLSCSQTLNHNVMYWYQQKSSQAPKLLFHYYDKDFNNEADTPDNFQSRRPNTSFCFLDIRSPGLGDTAMYLCATSRASGGDYNEQFFGPGTRLTVL.

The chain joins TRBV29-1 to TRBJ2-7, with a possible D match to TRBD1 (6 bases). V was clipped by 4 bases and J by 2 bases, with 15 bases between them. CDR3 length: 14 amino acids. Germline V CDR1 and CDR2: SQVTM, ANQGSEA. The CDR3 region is CSVVPQGLAYEQYF. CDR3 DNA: TGCAGCGTTGTGCCCCAGGGGCTGGCCTACGAGCAGTACTTC.

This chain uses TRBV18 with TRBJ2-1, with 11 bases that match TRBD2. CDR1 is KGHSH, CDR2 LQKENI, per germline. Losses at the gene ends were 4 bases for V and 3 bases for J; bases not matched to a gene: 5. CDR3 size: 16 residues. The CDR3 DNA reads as TGTGCCAGCTCACAATCCCTAGCGGGGGGCTACAATGAGCAGTTCTTC. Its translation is CASSQSLAGGYNEQFF. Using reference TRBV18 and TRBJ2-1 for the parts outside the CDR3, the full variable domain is NAGVMQNPRHLVRRRGQEARLRCSPMKGHSHVYWYRQLPEEGLKFMVYLQKENIIDESGMPKERFSAEFPKEGPSILRIQQVVRGDSAAYFCASSQSLAGGYNEQFFGPGTRLTVL.

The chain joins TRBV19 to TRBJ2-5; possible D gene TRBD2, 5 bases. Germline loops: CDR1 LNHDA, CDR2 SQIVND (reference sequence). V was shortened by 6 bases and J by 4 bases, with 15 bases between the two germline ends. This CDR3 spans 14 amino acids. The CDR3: CASSNSVGRETQYF. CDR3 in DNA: TGTGCCAGTAGCAACTCCGTGGGGAGAGAGACCCAGTACTTC. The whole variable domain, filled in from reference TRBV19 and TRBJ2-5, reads DGGITQSPKYLFRKEGQNVTLSCEQNLNHDAMYWYRQDPGQGLRLIYYSQIVNDFQKGDIAEGYSVSREKKESFPLTVTSAQKNPTAFYLCASSNSVGRETQYFGPGTRLLVL.

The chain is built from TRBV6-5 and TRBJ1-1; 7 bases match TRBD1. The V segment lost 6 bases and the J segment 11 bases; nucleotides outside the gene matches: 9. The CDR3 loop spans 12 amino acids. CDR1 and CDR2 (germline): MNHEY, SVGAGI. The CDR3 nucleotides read TGTGCCAGCAGCCGAACCACAGGGGAGGCTTTCTTT. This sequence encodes CASSRTTGEAFF.

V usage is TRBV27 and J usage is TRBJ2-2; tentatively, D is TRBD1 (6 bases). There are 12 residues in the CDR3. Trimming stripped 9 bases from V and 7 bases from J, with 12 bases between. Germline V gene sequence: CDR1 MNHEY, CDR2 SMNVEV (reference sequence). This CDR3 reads CASAQGFGELFF. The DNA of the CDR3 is TGTGCCAGTGCACAGGGTTTCGGGGAGCTGTTTTTT.

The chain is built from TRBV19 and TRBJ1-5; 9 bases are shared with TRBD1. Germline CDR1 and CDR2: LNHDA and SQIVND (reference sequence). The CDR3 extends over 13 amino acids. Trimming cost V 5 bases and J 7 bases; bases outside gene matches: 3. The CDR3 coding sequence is TGTGCCAGTAGTGGGACAGGGCGGCAGCCCCAGCATTTT. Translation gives CASSGTGRQPQHF.

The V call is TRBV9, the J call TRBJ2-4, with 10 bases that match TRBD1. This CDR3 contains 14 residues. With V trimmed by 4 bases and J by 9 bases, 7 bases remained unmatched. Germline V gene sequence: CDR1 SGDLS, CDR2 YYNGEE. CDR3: CASSSGTGVVIQYF. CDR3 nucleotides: TGTGCCAGCAGCTCCGGGACAGGGGTTGTCATTCAGTACTTC. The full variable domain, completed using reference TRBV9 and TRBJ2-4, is DSGVTQTPKHLITATGQRVTLRCSPRSGDLSVYWYQQSLDQGLQFLIQYYNGEERAKGNILERFSAQQFPDLHSELNLSSLELGDSALYFCASSSGTGVVIQYFGAGTRLSVL.

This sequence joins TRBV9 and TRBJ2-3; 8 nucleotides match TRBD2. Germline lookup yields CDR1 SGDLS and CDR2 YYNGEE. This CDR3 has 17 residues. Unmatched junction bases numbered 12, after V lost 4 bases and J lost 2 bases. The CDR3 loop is CASSPGGGLTHTDTQYF. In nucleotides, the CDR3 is TGTGCCAGCAGCCCCGGGGGGGGGCTCACACACACAGATACGCAGTATTTT.

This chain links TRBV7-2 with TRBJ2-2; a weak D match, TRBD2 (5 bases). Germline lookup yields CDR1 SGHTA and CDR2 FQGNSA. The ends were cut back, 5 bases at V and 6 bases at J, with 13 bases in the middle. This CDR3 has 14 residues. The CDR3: CASSLHRGSGELFF. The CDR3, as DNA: TGTGCCAGCAGCCTTCACCGCGGGTCCGGGGAGCTGTTTTTT. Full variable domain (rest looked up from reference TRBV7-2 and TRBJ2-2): GAGVSQSPSNKVTEKGKDVELRCDPISGHTALYWYRQSLGQGLEFLIYFQGNSAPDKSGLPSDRFSAERTGGSVSTLTIQRTQQEDSAVYLCASSLHRGSGELFFGEGSRLTVL.

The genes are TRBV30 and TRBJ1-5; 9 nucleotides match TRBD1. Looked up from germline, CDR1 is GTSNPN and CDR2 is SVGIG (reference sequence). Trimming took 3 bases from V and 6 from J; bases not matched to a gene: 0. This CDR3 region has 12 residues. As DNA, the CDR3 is TGTGCCTGGAGACAGGGGGCTCAGCCCCAGCATTTT. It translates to CAWRQGAQPQHF.

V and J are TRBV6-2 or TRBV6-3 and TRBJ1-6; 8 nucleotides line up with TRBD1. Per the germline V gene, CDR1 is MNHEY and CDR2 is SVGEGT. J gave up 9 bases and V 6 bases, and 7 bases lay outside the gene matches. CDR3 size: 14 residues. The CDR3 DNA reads TGTGCCAGCAGCTCCGACAGGGGTCGTTCACCCCTCCACTTT. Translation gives CASSSDRGRSPLHF.